The sequence of this TCR beta chain was determined in a study of blood T cells in healthy people across ages. For the second PCR, which ran for 7 to 11 cycles, a sample-barcoded 5' primer and a J-beta primer mix were used. Each CDR3 protein is one row after TCRdb ran MiXCR on the 5' RACE reads. The sample yields about 1,800,000 distinct CDR3 sequences, approximately 28% seen once. Findings and caveats of the study: Roughly linear age-related decline in beta diversity appeared, significant by age around 36.

The CDR3 is 12 amino acids. Trimming took 6 bases from V and 5 from J; bases not matched to a gene: 3. Germline values: CDR1 ENHRY, CDR2 SYGVKD. This clonotype was observed a few times. Antigen unknown. This sequence may be a read error, since a much larger clone differs from it by one base. Healthy Caucasian individuals from Russia aged roughly 6 to 90 served as donors. In each sample, at least 6 million PBMCs were isolated. Sequencing input: blood. This chain joins TRBV10-3 and TRBJ1-1; 7 positions agree with TRBD1. The receptor's source is a woman aged 30 to 39 in good health. The CDR3 is CAISPQGTEAFF. The CDR3, as DNA: TGTGCCATCAGCCCACAGGGGACTGAAGCTTTCTTT.